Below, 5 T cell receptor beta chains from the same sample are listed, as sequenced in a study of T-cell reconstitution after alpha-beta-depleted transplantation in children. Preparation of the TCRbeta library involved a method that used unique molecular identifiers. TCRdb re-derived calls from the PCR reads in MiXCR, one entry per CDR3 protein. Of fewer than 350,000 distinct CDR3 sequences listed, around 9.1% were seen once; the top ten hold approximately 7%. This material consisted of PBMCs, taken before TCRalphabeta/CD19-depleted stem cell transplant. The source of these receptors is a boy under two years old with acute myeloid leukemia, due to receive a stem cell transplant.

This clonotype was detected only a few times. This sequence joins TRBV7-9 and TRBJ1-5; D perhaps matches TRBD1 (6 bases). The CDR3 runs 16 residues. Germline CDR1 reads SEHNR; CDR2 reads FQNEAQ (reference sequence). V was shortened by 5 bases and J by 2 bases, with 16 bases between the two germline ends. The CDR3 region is CASSRDTLGGNQPQHF. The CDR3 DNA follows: TGTGCCAGCAGCCGGGACACCCTCGGCGGCAATCAGCCCCAGCATTTT.

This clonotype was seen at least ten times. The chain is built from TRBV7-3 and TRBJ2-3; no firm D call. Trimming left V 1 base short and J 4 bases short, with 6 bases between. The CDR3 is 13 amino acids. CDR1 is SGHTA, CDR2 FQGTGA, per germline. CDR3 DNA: TGTGCCAGCAGCTTAAGGCTAGCAGATACGCAGTATTTT. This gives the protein CASSLRLADTQYF.

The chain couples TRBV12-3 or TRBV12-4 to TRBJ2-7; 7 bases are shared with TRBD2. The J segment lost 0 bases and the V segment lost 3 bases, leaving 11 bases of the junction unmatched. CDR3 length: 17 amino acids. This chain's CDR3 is CASSFTVLLADSYEQYF. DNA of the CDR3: TGTGCCAGCAGTTTTACTGTGCTTCTAGCGGACTCCTACGAGCAGTACTTC.

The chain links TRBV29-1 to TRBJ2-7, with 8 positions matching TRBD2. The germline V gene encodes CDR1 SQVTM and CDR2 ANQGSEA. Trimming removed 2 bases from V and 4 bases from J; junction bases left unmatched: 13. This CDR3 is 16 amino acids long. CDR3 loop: CSVEWASGSRAYEQYF. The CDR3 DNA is TGCAGCGTTGAATGGGCTAGCGGGTCGAGGGCTTACGAGCAGTACTTC.

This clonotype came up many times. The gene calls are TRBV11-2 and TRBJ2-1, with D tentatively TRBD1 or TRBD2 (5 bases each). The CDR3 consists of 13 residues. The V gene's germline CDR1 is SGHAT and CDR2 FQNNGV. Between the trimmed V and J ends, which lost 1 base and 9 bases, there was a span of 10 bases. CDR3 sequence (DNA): TGTGCCAGCAGCTTAGCTGAGGGGCCTGAGCAGTTCTTC. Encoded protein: CASSLAEGPEQFF.